The entry below gives a single T cell receptor (beta chain) sequence along with its context. This sample was taken from a study of blood T cells in healthy people across ages. This CDR3 is 12 amino acids long. The germline CDR1 and CDR2 sequences are SEHNR and FQNEAQ (reference sequence). V dropped 5 bases and J dropped 6; count of bases not matched to a gene: 4. The use of a sample-barcoded 5' primer and a J-beta primer mix characterized a second PCR of roughly 7 to 11 cycles. Via MiXCR, TCRdb re-called the 5' RACE reads, giving one row per CDR3 protein. This sample has some 760,000 distinct CDR3 sequences, with around a quarter found just once. These records were also assigned to another study, of T cells of mothers and their children.

The receptor was isolated from a boy aged 10-17 years in good health. The rearrangement joins TRBV7-9 to TRBJ2-7; 7 bases fit TRBD1. Sequenced material: blood. DNA of the CDR3: TGTGCCAGCAGCATGCGGACAGGCGAGCAGTACTTC. It yields the protein CASSMRTGEQYF.